This TCR beta chain is from a study of blood T cells in healthy people across ages. PCR was performed a second time for about 6 to 12 cycles using a sample-barcoded 5' primer and a J-beta primer mix. A single record per CDR3 protein comes from TCRdb applying MiXCR to the 5' RACE reads. This table holds some 1.6 million distinct CDR3 sequences, roughly 32% found once. With 3 bases removed from V and 4 bases from J, the gap between germline ends came to 14 bases. Germline CDR1 SGHTA, CDR2 FQGTGA. The CDR3 totals 15 residues. The chain has TRBV7-3 and TRBJ2-3; a weak D match, TRBD2 (6 bases). The source of this sequence is a woman aged 25 to 39 in good health. The sample was blood. The CDR3 here is CASSLKGLSADTQYF. CDR3 DNA: TGTGCCAGCAGCTTGAAGGGACTGTCCGCAGATACGCAGTATTTT.